The rows below give T cell receptor beta chains drawn from one sample of a study of T cells in localized non-small cell lung cancer. The repertoire was sequenced with immunoSEQ multiplex PCR; TCRdb's copy has only in-frame clones and lacks some. The profile shows 70,000 to 90,000 clones, 80% of them singletons. The material sequenced was peripheral blood, taken before any cancer treatment. The receptors come from a female donor older than 55 with stage I lung adenocarcinoma. Both conserved end residues are part of each CDR3. The D gene is left open where the match is weak. Expanded clones get a size class; other rows say once, few or many, or leave the size out.

V	J	size	D	CDR3	DNA
TRBV5-1	TRBJ1-6	-	-	CASSPGDGGANSPLHF	TGCGCCAGCAGCCCTGGGGACGGCGGCGCTAATTCACCCCTCCACTTT
TRBV19	TRBJ1-5	once	-	CASSTNDRNQPQHF	TGTGCCAGTAGTACCAACGACAGGAATCAGCCCCAGCATTTT
TRBV2	TRBJ2-5	-	-	CASCSLDEDQETQYF	TGTGCCAGCTGTTCCTTAGACGAGGATCAAGAGACCCAGTACTTC
TRBV6-5	TRBJ1-2	-	-	CASSYSVSINYGYTF	TGTGCCAGCAGTTACTCGGTGTCAATTAACTATGGCTACACCTTC
TRBV2	TRBJ1-1	-	-	CASSSPRDPGRVYTEAFF	TGTGCCAGCAGTTCCCCCCGGGACCCTGGAAGGGTATACACTGAAGCTTTCTTT
TRBV6-5	TRBJ2-1	-	-	CASSYVDEQFF	TGTGCCAGCAGTTACGTTGATGAGCAGTTCTTC
TRBV6-6	TRBJ1-5	-	TRBD1	CASSYTQGAHSQPQHF	TGTGCCAGCAGTTACACTCAGGGGGCGCATAGTCAGCCCCAGCATTTT
TRBV9	TRBJ1-1	-	-	CASSATQGTTEAFF	TGTGCCAGCAGCGCAACGCAGGGGACGACTGAAGCTTTCTTT
TRBV5-5	TRBJ1-2	few	-	CASSSLRGRDGYTF	TGTGCCAGCAGCTCCCTCAGGGGTCGTGATGGCTACACCTTC
TRBV5-8	TRBJ2-7	-	-	CASSLNSGEQYF	TGTGCCAGCAGCTTGAATTCTGGGGAGCAGTACTTC
TRBV19	TRBJ2-1	once	-	CASSIGGVGPNEQFF	TGTGCCAGTAGTATCGGCGGGGTAGGGCCAAATGAGCAGTTCTTC
TRBV6-6	TRBJ2-1	-	-	CASRRQAAYNEQFF	TGTGCCAGCCGAAGACAGGCCGCCTACAATGAGCAGTTCTTC
TRBV5-1	TRBJ1-2	-	TRBD1	CATHPGDRFSGYTF	TGCGCCACCCACCCCGGGGACAGATTTAGCGGCTACACCTTC
TRBV27	TRBJ2-1	once	TRBD2	CASSLRAGGTYNEQFF	TGTGCCAGCAGTTTAAGAGCGGGAGGGACCTACAATGAGCAGTTCTTC
TRBV30	TRBJ1-6	-	-	CAWSVIGNSPLHF	TGTGCCTGGAGTGTAATCGGGAATTCACCCCTCCACTTT
TRBV5-8	TRBJ1-1	-	-	CASSLGKNTEAFF	TGTGCCAGCAGCTTGGGGAAGAACACTGAAGCTTTCTTT
TRBV19	TRBJ2-3	-	TRBD2	CASSISAGRSDTQYF	TGTGCCAGTAGTATTTCAGCGGGAAGGTCAGATACGCAGTATTTT
TRBV19	TRBJ1-2	-	TRBD1	CATETGFGYTF	TGTGCCACTGAGACAGGGTTTGGCTACACCTTC
TRBV7-2	TRBJ1-4	-	TRBD1	CASSSSLQGLFF	TGTGCCAGCAGCTCGTCATTACAGGGGCTGTTTTTT
TRBV11-3	TRBJ2-2	-	-	CASSTHLPPSLGELFF	TGTGCCAGCAGCACTCACCTCCCCCCCAGTCTCGGGGAGCTGTTTTTT
TRBV7-2	TRBJ1-1	-	TRBD1	CASRPTGTGVTEAFF	TGTGCCAGCAGGCCTACCGGGACAGGGGTAACTGAAGCTTTCTTT
TRBV6-5	TRBJ1-5	-	TRBD1	CASRPRGVGNQPQHF	TGTGCCAGCAGGCCCAGGGGGGTTGGCAATCAGCCCCAGCATTTT
TRBV7-9	TRBJ2-7	few	-	CASSWTDSPYEQYF	TGTGCCAGCAGCTGGACGGACAGTCCCTACGAGCAGTACTTC
TRBV19	TRBJ1-5	once	-	CASSGGGGHNQPQHF	TGTGCCAGTAGTGGGGGGGGCGGCCATAATCAGCCCCAGCATTTT
TRBV2	TRBJ2-3	-	-	CASSGAGRSTDTQYF	TGTGCCAGTTCCGGGGCGGGCAGGTCCACAGATACGCAGTATTTT
TRBV7-6	TRBJ2-5	-	-	CASSPAAGEAETQYF	TGTGCCAGCAGCCCCGCGGCAGGGGAGGCAGAGACCCAGTACTTC
TRBV15	TRBJ2-7	-	-	CATSREQTSSYEQYF	TGTGCCACCAGCAGAGAACAGACCAGCTCCTACGAGCAGTACTTC
TRBV4-3	TRBJ1-1	once	-	CASSQGRGNTEAFF	TGCGCCAGCAGCCAAGGCCGGGGGAACACTGAAGCTTTCTTT
TRBV6-5	TRBJ2-7	-	-	CASSYIRGREQYF	TGTGCCAGCAGTTACATTCGAGGTCGAGAGCAGTACTTC
TRBV11-2	TRBJ2-1	-	TRBD1	CASSLGQGANEQFF	TGTGCCAGCAGCTTAGGGCAGGGGGCAAATGAGCAGTTCTTC
TRBV7-8	TRBJ1-1	-	-	CASSPGAEAFF	TGTGCCAGCAGCCCGGGCGCTGAAGCTTTCTTT
TRBV25-1	TRBJ1-2	-	-	CASSEAANYGYTF	TGTGCCAGCAGTGAGGCAGCTAACTATGGCTACACCTTC
TRBV27	TRBJ2-7	-	TRBD1	CASGGQGMKQYF	TGTGCCAGCGGGGGACAGGGGATGAAGCAGTACTTC
TRBV5-4	TRBJ1-4	few	-	CASSWTVGEKLFF	TGTGCCAGCAGCTGGACAGTCGGGGAAAAACTGTTTTTT
TRBV13	TRBJ2-3	-	-	CASSARGVFTDTQYF	TGTGCCAGCAGCGCGAGGGGGGTTTTCACAGATACGCAGTATTTT
TRBV6-5	TRBJ2-7	-	-	CASTPAHRTYEQYF	TGTGCCAGCACTCCGGCCCACCGAACCTACGAGCAGTACTTC
TRBV4-2	TRBJ1-6	-	-	CASSQSSSPITSPLHF	TGTGCCAGCAGCCAATCCTCGAGTCCCATTACTTCACCCCTCCACTTT
TRBV9	TRBJ2-3	once	TRBD2	CASSVVASGGLSDTQYF	TGTGCCAGCAGCGTAGTGGCTAGCGGGGGACTGTCGGATACGCAGTATTTT
TRBV9	TRBJ2-2	-	TRBD1	CASSVSRQGDDTGELFF	TGTGCCAGCAGCGTCAGCCGACAGGGGGACGACACCGGGGAGCTGTTTTTT
TRBV7-2	TRBJ2-7	-	-	CASSLGSTGPYEQYF	TGTGCCAGCAGCTTAGGGAGTACGGGCCCGTACGAGCAGTACTTC